These T cell receptor beta chains were read from a single sample in a study of neoadjuvant anti-PD-1 for oral cavity cancer. Profiling relied on immunoSEQ multiplex PCR, and the TCRdb table lists in-frame clones only, not all of them. The repertoire holds 10,000 to 15,000 clones, with about 60% as singletons. Sequenced here: tumor tissue, sampled before nivolumab (anti-PD-1) treatment. The receptor source for this set is a person aged 40 to 85 with oral cavity squamous cell carcinoma. Both conserved end residues are part of each CDR3. A D gene is named only where the DNA matches it firmly. Size values are once, few and many counts, or a class for expanded clones, and some rows have none.

D gene | clone size | J gene | V gene | CDR3 DNA | CDR3 protein
TRBD1 | - | TRBJ1-2 | TRBV2 | TGTGCCAGCAGCCTGGACAGGGCCGGCTACACCTTC | CASSLDRAGYTF
- | few | TRBJ2-1 | TRBV5-1 | TGCGCCAGCAGCTTGGGCGCGGACAATGAGCAGTTCTTC | CASSLGADNEQFF
- | few | TRBJ1-5 | TRBV19 | TGTGCCAGCCACGCGCTGGGACAGCCCCAGCATTTT | CASHALGQPQHF
TRBD2 | - | TRBJ2-7 | TRBV15 | TGTGCCACCAGCAGAACTTGGGGACTAGCGAACGAGCAGTACTTC | CATSRTWGLANEQYF
- | once | TRBJ2-5 | TRBV27 | TGTGCCAGCAGTTTAGTCGGCGGCCAAGAGACCCAGTACTTC | CASSLVGGQETQYF
- | once | TRBJ2-3 | TRBV15 | TGTGCCACCAGTCCCGCCCCAGTAGTGATAGATACGCAGTATTTT | CATSPAPVVIDTQYF
- | few | TRBJ1-1 | TRBV7-3 | TGTGCCAGCAGCATCAATCCGAACACTGAAGCTTTCTTT | CASSINPNTEAFF
- | - | TRBJ1-1 | TRBV6-1 | TGTGCCAGCATGGGGCGTTTAGCTTTCTTT | CASMGRLAFF
TRBD1 | once | TRBJ2-2 | TRBV6-6 | TGTGCCGTTGGCGCGGACAGGGGGGCTAACACCGGGGAGCTGTTTTTT | CAVGADRGANTGELFF
- | few | TRBJ1-4 | TRBV28 | TGTGCCAGCAGGCGTGAAAAACTGTTTTTT | CASRREKLFF
- | - | TRBJ2-1 | TRBV7-3 | TGTGCCAGCAGCTTATCCCAGGCCCCCTACAATGAGCAGTTCTTC | CASSLSQAPYNEQFF
- | - | TRBJ2-2 | TRBV18 | TGTGCCAGCTCAACACAGATCTCCGGGGAGCTGTTTTTT | CASSTQISGELFF
- | - | TRBJ2-7 | TRBV7-8 | TGTGCCAGCAGCTCCATCGAGGGCTACGAGCAGTACTTC | CASSSIEGYEQYF
TRBD2 | - | TRBJ2-5 | TRBV5-4 | TGTGCCAGCAGCTTCGTAGGGCTAGCGGGTCGAGAGACCCAGTACTTC | CASSFVGLAGRETQYF
TRBD2 | - | TRBJ2-1 | TRBV5-4 | TGTGCCAGCGGGGGGGGATCGAGCGGCCATTACAATGAGCAGTTCTTC | CASGGGSSGHYNEQFF
- | - | TRBJ1-5 | TRBV28 | TGTGCCAGCAGTTTCCGGGGACGGGATAATCAGCCCCAGCATTTT | CASSFRGRDNQPQHF
- | medium-sized | TRBJ1-4 | TRBV2 | TGTGCCAGCAGTTACAATGAAAAACTGTTTTTT | CASSYNEKLFF
- | - | TRBJ1-5 | TRBV19 | TGTGCCAGTAGTATTTGGGGAGATGAACAGCCCCAGCATTTT | CASSIWGDEQPQHF
- | few | TRBJ2-7 | TRBV20-1 | TGCAGTTCCGGTGACCCCTACGAGCAGTACTTC | CSSGDPYEQYF
- | - | TRBJ2-7 | TRBV11-2 | TGTGCCAGCAGCTCGAAGCCGGGCTCTCCTCGTCCGGGATTC | CASSSKPGSPRPGF
- | - | TRBJ2-2 | TRBV5-4 | TGTGCCAGCAGCAGAGACTCCGGGGGCACCGGGGAGCTGTTTTTT | CASSRDSGGTGELFF
- | - | TRBJ1-1 | TRBV28 | TGTGCCAGCAGTTTTATCACGATGAACACTGAAGCTTTCTTT | CASSFITMNTEAFF
- | - | TRBJ2-5 | TRBV29-1 | TGCAGCGTTGAACCAAACCAAGAGACCCAGTACTTC | CSVEPNQETQYF
TRBD1 | - | TRBJ2-7 | TRBV6-5 | TGTGCCACCCGGAAAGGGACAGGGGGCTACGAGCAGTACTTC | CATRKGTGGYEQYF
- | hyperexpanded | TRBJ1-2 | TRBV28 | TGTGCCAGCAGTCGCCCCATGGGTTCAGGGAGTGGTGGCTACACCTTC | CASSRPMGSGSGGYTF
- | once | TRBJ1-2 | TRBV19 | TGTGCCAGTACTTCTGGAGGCAGGGACGGTGACTATGGCTACACCTTC | CASTSGGRDGDYGYTF